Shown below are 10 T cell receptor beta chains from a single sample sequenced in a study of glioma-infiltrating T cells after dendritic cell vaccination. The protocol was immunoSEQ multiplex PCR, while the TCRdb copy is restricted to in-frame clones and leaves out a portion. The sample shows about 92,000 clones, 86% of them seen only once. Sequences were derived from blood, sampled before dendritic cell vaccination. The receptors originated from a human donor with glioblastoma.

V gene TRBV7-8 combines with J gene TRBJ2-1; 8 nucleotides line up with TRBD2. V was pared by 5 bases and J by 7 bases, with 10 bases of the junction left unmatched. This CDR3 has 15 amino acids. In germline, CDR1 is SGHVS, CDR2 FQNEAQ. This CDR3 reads CASSPREGPDNEQFF. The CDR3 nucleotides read TGTGCCAGCAGCCCTCGGGAGGGTCCCGATAATGAGCAGTTCTTC.

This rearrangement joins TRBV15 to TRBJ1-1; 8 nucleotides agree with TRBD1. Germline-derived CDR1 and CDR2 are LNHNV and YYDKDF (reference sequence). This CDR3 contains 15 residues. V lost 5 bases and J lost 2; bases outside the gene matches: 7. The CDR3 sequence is CATSGGGQGNTEAFF. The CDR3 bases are TGTGCCACCAGCGGGGGAGGACAGGGTAACACTGAAGCTTTCTTT. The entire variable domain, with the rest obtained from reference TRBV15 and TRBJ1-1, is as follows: DAMVIQNPRYQVTQFGKPVTLSCSQTLNHNVMYWYQQKSSQAPKLLFHYYDKDFNNEADTPDNFQSRRPNTSFCFLDIRSPGLGDTAMYLCATSGGGQGNTEAFFGQGTRLTVV.

CDR3 loop: CASSQPGLAVLGETQYF. The CDR3 DNA reads as TGTGCCAGCAGCCAACCGGGACTAGCAGTACTTGGGGAGACCCAGTACTTC. The chain uses TRBV14 and TRBJ2-5; 9 bases align to TRBD2. The V and J ends lost 2 bases and 5 bases, in that order; junction bases with no gene match: 12. Germline CDR1 SGHDN, CDR2 FVKESK. The length of the CDR3 is 17 residues.

CDR3 region: CSVGLAGNTGELFF. CDR3 bases: TGCAGCGTTGGACTAGCGGGAAACACCGGGGAGCTGTTTTTT. The chain couples TRBV29-1 to TRBJ2-2; TRBD2 agrees at 11 bases. The V and J ends lost 4 bases and 2 bases, in that order; junction bases with no gene match: 0. The germline V gene encodes CDR1 SQVTM and CDR2 ANQGSEA. This CDR3 is built from 14 residues.

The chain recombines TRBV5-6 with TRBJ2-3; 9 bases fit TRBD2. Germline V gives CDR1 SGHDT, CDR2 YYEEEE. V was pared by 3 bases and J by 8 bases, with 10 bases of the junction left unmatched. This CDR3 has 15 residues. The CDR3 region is CASSYLSGSGGTQYF. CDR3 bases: TGTGCCAGCAGCTACCTTAGCGGGAGTGGGGGTACGCAGTATTTT.

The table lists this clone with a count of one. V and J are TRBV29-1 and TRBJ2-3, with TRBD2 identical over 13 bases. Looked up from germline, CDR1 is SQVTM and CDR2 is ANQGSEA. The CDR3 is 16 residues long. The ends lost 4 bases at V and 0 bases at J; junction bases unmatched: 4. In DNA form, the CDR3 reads TGCAGCGTTGGGGGGACTAGCGGGACTAGCACAGATACGCAGTATTTT. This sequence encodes CSVGGTSGTSTDTQYF.

Here the CDR3 DNA reads TGTGCCAGCTCACCAACAAGCCAGGGCGGCTACGAGCAGTACTTC. Its protein is CASSPTSQGGYEQYF. This chain links TRBV18 with TRBJ2-7; possible D gene TRBD1, 5 bases. This CDR3 spans 15 amino acids. Trimming stripped 2 bases from V and 3 bases from J, with 14 bases between. In germline, CDR1 is KGHSH, CDR2 LQKENI.

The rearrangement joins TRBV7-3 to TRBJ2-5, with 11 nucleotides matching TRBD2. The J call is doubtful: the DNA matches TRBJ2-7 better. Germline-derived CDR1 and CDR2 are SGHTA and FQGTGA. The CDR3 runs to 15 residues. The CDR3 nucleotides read TGTGCCAGCAGCTTCCTAGCGGGGGGATCCTACGAGCAGTACTTC. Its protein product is CASSFLAGGSYEQYF.

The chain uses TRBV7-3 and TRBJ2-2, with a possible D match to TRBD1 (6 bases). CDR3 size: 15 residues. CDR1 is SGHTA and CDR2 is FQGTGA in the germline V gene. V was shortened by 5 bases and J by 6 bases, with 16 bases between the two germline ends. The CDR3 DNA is TGTGCCAGCAGCCCACAGGGACCCACCCCCGGGGAGCTGTTTTTT. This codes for CASSPQGPTPGELFF.

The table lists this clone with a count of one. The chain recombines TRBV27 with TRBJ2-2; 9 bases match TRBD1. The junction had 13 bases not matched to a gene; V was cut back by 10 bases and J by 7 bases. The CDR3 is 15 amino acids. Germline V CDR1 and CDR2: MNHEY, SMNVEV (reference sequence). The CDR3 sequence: CATISSGTGRGELFF. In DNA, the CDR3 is TGTGCCACCATATCCTCCGGGACAGGGCGCGGGGAGCTGTTTTTT.